This T cell receptor (beta chain) was documented in a study of blood T cells in healthy people across ages. Together with a sample-barcoded 5' primer, a J-beta primer mix was included in a second PCR lasting roughly 7 to 11 cycles. TCRdb fed the 5' RACE reads into MiXCR, producing one record per CDR3 protein. This sample has around 1,500,000 distinct CDR3 sequences, with 28% found just once. The sample taken for sequencing was blood. The sequence was obtained from a woman between 25 and 40 years old in good health.

CDR3 residues: CASSIQSRDTDTQYF. CDR3 bases: TGTGCCAGCAGCATACAGAGTAGAGACACAGATACGCAGTATTTT. The V call is TRBV7-3, the J call TRBJ2-3, with unresolved D. This CDR3 comprises 15 residues. Germline V gene data show CDR1 as SGHTA and CDR2 as FQGTGA. The germline V and J ends were trimmed by 5 bases and 2 bases, with 14 bases remaining between them.